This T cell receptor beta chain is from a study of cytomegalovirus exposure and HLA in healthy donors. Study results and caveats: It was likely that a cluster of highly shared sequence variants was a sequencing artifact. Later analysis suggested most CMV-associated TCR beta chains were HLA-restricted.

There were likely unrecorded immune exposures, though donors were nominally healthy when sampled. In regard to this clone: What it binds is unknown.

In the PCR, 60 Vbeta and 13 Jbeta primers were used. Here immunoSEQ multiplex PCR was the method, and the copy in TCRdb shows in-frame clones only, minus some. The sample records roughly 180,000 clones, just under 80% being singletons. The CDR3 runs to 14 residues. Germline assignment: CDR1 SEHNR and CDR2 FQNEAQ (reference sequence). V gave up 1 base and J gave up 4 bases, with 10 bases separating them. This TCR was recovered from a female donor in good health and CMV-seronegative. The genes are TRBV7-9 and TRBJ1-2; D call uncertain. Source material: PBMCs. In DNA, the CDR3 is TGTGCCAGCAGCTTAGTGGAGGGTAGCTATGGCTACACCTTC. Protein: CASSLVEGSYGYTF.